The 20 T cell receptor beta chains below all came from one sample that was sequenced in a study of T-cell memory formation after mild COVID-19. TCRdb re-analysed the 5' RACE reads in MiXCR, keeping a single row per CDR3 protein. The sample holds a few hundred thousand distinct CDR3 sequences, approximately 25% seen once. Specimen: PBMCs or a T cell subset sorted from them (not recorded which). Receptors originate from an adult woman who had mild COVID-19 (a few samples of this study predate the infection). Cell type and time point are not known.

This rearrangement joins TRBV29-1 to TRBJ2-7, with 10 bases that match TRBD2. V shed 2 bases and J 3 bases; nucleotides not matched to a gene: 7. Germline lookup yields CDR1 SQVTM and CDR2 ANQGSEA. The CDR3 spans 15 residues. CDR3 sequence reads: CSVELAGEGDYEQYF. Here the CDR3 DNA reads TGCAGCGTTGAACTAGCGGGAGAAGGGGACTACGAGCAGTACTTC.

Only a few counts were recorded for this clonotype. This sequence joins TRBV5-1 and TRBJ2-5; a possible D gene is TRBD2 (6 bases). The CDR3 contains 14 residues. The V gene's germline CDR1 is SGHRS and CDR2 YFSETQ. V was clipped by 0 bases and J by 5 bases, with 11 bases between them. The chain's CDR3 is CASSLGSGGETQYF. The DNA of the CDR3 is TGCGCCAGCAGCTTGGGATCAGGAGGGGAGACCCAGTACTTC.

This clonotype was observed a few times. The rearrangement joins TRBV11-2 to TRBJ2-7; TRBD1 matches at 11 bases. V gave up 6 bases and J gave up 3 bases; unmatched junction bases: 10. The CDR3 length is 16 residues. The germline V gene has CDR1 SGHAT and CDR2 FQNNGV. In DNA form, the CDR3 reads TGTGCCAGCAGTTGGGGGCTGGGGACAGGGGGCTACGAGCAGTACTTC. It codes for CASSWGLGTGGYEQYF.

This sequence joins TRBV18 and TRBJ1-4, with TRBD1 matching over 7 bases. The CDR3 covers 14 residues. The junction had 11 bases not matched to a gene; V was cut back by 6 bases and J by 10 bases. The germline gives CDR1 KGHSH, CDR2 LQKENI. The CDR3 coding sequence is TGTGCCAGCTCCCTCGGGGGACAGTTCGCAAAACTGTTTTTT. This translates into CASSLGGQFAKLFF.

This clonotype was found many times. This chain joins TRBV7-9 and TRBJ2-5; 11 positions match TRBD2. Germline V gene lookup returns CDR1 SEHNR and CDR2 FQNEAQ (reference sequence). The J segment lost 2 bases and the V segment lost 5 bases, leaving 4 bases of the junction unmatched. The CDR3 is 15 amino acids. Written as DNA, the CDR3 is TGTGCCAGCAGCCCGGGACTAGCGGAGCAAGAGACCCAGTACTTC. Amino acids: CASSPGLAEQETQYF.

This clonotype was counted a few times. The chain is built from TRBV4-1 and TRBJ2-1; D may be TRBD2 (5 bases). V was pared by 0 bases and J by 5 bases, with 14 bases between. Per the germline V gene, CDR1 is MGHRA and CDR2 is YSYEKL. The CDR3 is made up of 16 amino acids. The CDR3 nucleotides read TGCGCCAGCAGCCAAGAAGGGAGTGAGCTAAACAATGAGCAGTTCTTC. It yields the protein CASSQEGSELNNEQFF.

This clonotype showed up just a few times. The genes are TRBV2 and TRBJ2-1; D uncertain. Germline CDR1 is SNHLY and CDR2 is FYNNEI. Between the trimmed V and J ends, which lost 9 bases and 4 bases, there was a span of 4 bases. There are 10 residues in the CDR3. As DNA, the CDR3 is TGTGCCAGTGAATACAATGAGCAGTTCTTC. Translating gives CASEYNEQFF. Drawing the rest from reference TRBV2 and TRBJ2-1, the complete variable domain is EPEVTQTPSHQVTQMGQEVILRCVPISNHLYFYWYRQILGQKVEFLVSFYNNEISEKSEIFDDQFSVERPDGSNFTLKIRSTKLEDSAMYFCASEYNEQFFGPGTRLTVL.

This chain uses TRBV7-9 with TRBJ2-7, with 11 bases that match TRBD2. This CDR3 contains 14 residues. The ends lost 7 bases at V and 2 bases at J; junction bases unmatched: 4. CDR1 and CDR2 from the germline V gene are SEHNR and FQNEAQ (reference sequence). The CDR3 region is CASIPTSGAYEQYF. The CDR3 nucleotides are TGTGCCAGCATCCCGACTAGCGGGGCCTACGAGCAGTACTTC.

This rearrangement joins TRBV11-2 to TRBJ2-7; D is unresolved. V lost 3 bases and J lost 3, with 15 bases in between. CDR1 and CDR2 (germline): SGHAT, FQNNGV. The CDR3 has 15 amino acids. The CDR3 nucleotides are TGTGCCAGCAGCTTTTCCGACTCGAGACACTACGAGCAGTACTTC. Its protein product is CASSFSDSRHYEQYF.

This clonotype has more than one count but fewer than ten. J is TRBJ2-3 and V is TRBV6-6; D is possibly TRBD2 (6 bases). V lost 5 bases to trimming and J lost 5 bases, with 20 bases between them. The CDR3 loop spans 16 amino acids. Germline-derived CDR1 and CDR2 are MNHNY and SVGAGI (reference sequence). The CDR3 spells CASSQRLEGDQDTQYF. DNA of the CDR3: TGTGCCAGCAGTCAACGACTAGAAGGGGACCAAGATACGCAGTATTTT.

This clonotype was counted only a few times. The rearrangement links TRBV7-8 to TRBJ1-1, with 12 bases aligning to TRBD1. The CDR3 is 16 residues long. Germline V gives CDR1 SGHVS, CDR2 FQNEAQ. J gave up 5 bases and V 5 bases, and 9 bases lay outside the gene matches. CDR3 residues: CASSLGTGGWGTEAFF. CDR3 nucleotides: TGTGCCAGCAGCCTCGGGACAGGGGGCTGGGGAACTGAAGCTTTCTTT.

The chain uses TRBV7-6 and TRBJ1-1; possible D gene TRBD1, 5 bases. With 1 base removed from V and 4 bases from J, the gap between germline ends came to 13 bases. The CDR3 length is 15 residues. The V gene's germline CDR1 is SGHVS and CDR2 FNYEAQ. The CDR3 DNA is TGTGCCAGCAGCTTAGTCCTGGGGCAGAGCACTGAAGCTTTCTTT. Encoded protein: CASSLVLGQSTEAFF.

This chain connects TRBV7-2 to TRBJ1-2; the D gene is possibly TRBD1 (6 bases). Germline lookup yields CDR1 SGHTA and CDR2 FQGNSA. The CDR3 spans 14 residues. The ends were cut back, 1 base at V and 7 bases at J, with 13 bases in the middle. The CDR3 DNA reads as TGTGCCAGCAGCTTAGGGGGGACAAGGGGTGGCTACACCTTC. Protein: CASSLGGTRGGYTF.

This clonotype was counted only a few times. The rearrangement links TRBV7-2 to TRBJ2-2; D not certain. Germline V gene lookup returns CDR1 SGHTA and CDR2 FQGNSA. There are 14 residues in the CDR3. The V end lost 1 base, the J end lost 4 bases, and 7 bases lay between the germline ends. The DNA for the CDR3 is TGTGCCAGCAGCTTAGGTTCGGCCACCGGGGAGCTGTTTTTT. Protein sequence: CASSLGSATGELFF.

V and J are TRBV27 and TRBJ2-7; no reliable D call. There are 13 residues in the CDR3. Trimming left V 3 bases short and J 1 base short, with 7 bases between. Germline V CDR1 and CDR2: MNHEY, SMNVEV (reference sequence). DNA for the CDR3: TGTGCCAGCAGTTTTACAGCATCCTACGAGCAGTACTTC. Encoded protein: CASSFTASYEQYF.

The chain employs TRBV5-1 and TRBJ2-7, with 9 bases lining up with TRBD2. Trimming cost V 6 bases and J 5 bases; bases outside gene matches: 9. The CDR3 runs to 14 residues. Germline V lookup: CDR1 SGHRS, CDR2 YFSETQ. For the CDR3, the DNA is TGCGCCAGCACACCCGCGGGGGGGGACCACGAGCAGTACTTC. Translation gives CASTPAGGDHEQYF. The complete variable domain, with remaining parts taken from reference TRBV5-1 and TRBJ2-7, reads KAGVTQTPRYLIKTRGQQVTLSCSPISGHRSVSWYQQTPGQGLQFLFEYFSETQRNKGNFPGRFSGRQFSNSRSEMNVSTLELGDSALYLCASTPAGGDHEQYFGPGTRLTVT.

CDR3 in DNA: TGTGCCAGCAGTTACCTCGGACAGGGCTACGAGCAGTACTTC. It translates to CASSYLGQGYEQYF. This chain uses TRBV6-5 with TRBJ2-7, with 8 bases that match TRBD1. Germline V gene sequence: CDR1 MNHEY, CDR2 SVGAGI. V lost 2 bases, J lost 3 bases, and 3 bases stayed unmatched. The CDR3 is made up of 14 amino acids.

This clonotype was detected a few times. Here the CDR3 reads CATSDHRVLRDTQYF. CDR3 nucleotides: TGTGCCACCAGTGACCACCGGGTCCTGCGGGATACGCAGTATTTT. The V and J genes are TRBV24-1 and TRBJ2-3; no definite D call. This CDR3 spans 15 amino acids. The V end was cut by 4 bases, the J end by 6 bases, with 16 bases between. In germline, CDR1 is KGHDR, CDR2 SFDVKD.

The rearrangement uses TRBV20-1 and TRBJ1-3; possible D gene TRBD1, 5 bases. This CDR3 is built from 16 residues. CDR1 is DFQATT and CDR2 is SNEGSKA in the germline V gene (reference sequence). Trimming pared 6 bases from V and 2 bases from J, leaving 20 bases between. The CDR3: CSAGQRTVTTGNTIYF. For the CDR3, the DNA is TGCAGTGCCGGACAAAGGACTGTGACTACTGGAAACACCATATATTTT.

This clonotype was detected ten times or more. The chain carries TRBV14 and TRBJ2-5; 10 bases match TRBD1. V shed 1 base, J shed 5 bases, and the junction held 4 bases outside the gene matches. CDR3 length: 15 residues. Germline loops: CDR1 SGHDN, CDR2 FVKESK. CDR3 in amino acids: CASSQGQGARETQYF. DNA of the CDR3: TGTGCCAGCAGCCAAGGACAGGGGGCTCGGGAGACCCAGTACTTC.